This TCR beta chain was profiled in a study of blood T cell repertoires in COVID-19. Study details: The United States, Italy and Spain were the sources of the acute and convalescent COVID-19 samples. PBMCs, B-cell-depleted T cells, or T cells were the source of the cDNA or gDNA that made up the material.

The length of the CDR3 is 11 residues. The V gene end was trimmed by 4 bases and the J gene end by 9 bases; junction bases not matched to a gene: 0. The germline CDR1 and CDR2 sequences are SGHTA and FQGNSA. In the study's own analysis: For nucleated cells, counts were estimated from reference gene primer amplification. Assay used: immunoSEQ multiplex PCR; TCRdb lists only in-frame clones, some missing. From that table come the V and J calls and clone size; the DNA was used to work out D and trimming. The sample records more than 95,000 clones, roughly 79% being singletons. This sequence joins TRBV7-2 and TRBJ1-3; 7 nucleotides align to TRBD1. The TCR originated in an elderly man with acute or convalescent COVID-19. Sequencing input: peripheral blood. The CDR3 region has the DNA TGTGCCAGCAGCTCAGGGGGCACCATATATTTT. It codes for CASSSGGTIYF.